This passage covers 13 T cell receptor beta chains from one sample sequenced in a study of a mutant IDH1 vaccine in newly diagnosed glioma. These TCRs are of unknown antigen specificity. Using immunoSEQ multiplex PCR, the repertoire was profiled, and TCRdb retains in-frame clones only, with some absent. Of 30,000 to 45,000 clones detected, 80% appear once; the ten largest clones hold about 15%. Time point reported: week 11, during vaccination. Vaccine doses each comprised 300 ug of mutant IDH1 20-mer peptide, with topical imiquimod. Source: peripheral blood mononuclear cells (PBMCs), taken from a glioma patient whose treatment included an IDH1 peptide vaccine. These receptors originate from a young woman with glioma. Some clones in this sample may be carry-over from other donors' samples.

The CDR3 region has the DNA TGCAGCGTTGTGGGAACTGCTAATGAAAAACTGTTTTTT. Its protein is CSVVGTANEKLFF. J is TRBJ1-4 and V is TRBV29-1, with D unclear. Deletions cut 4 bases from V and 3 bases from J, with 9 bases between. The CDR3 contains 13 residues. Germline CDR1 is SQVTM and CDR2 is ANQGSEA.

This clone was counted once. V is TRBV2 and J is TRBJ2-7; tentatively, D is TRBD2 (7 bases). The CDR3 contains 13 residues. Trimming cost V 5 bases and J 6 bases, with 14 bases left between them. Looked up from germline, CDR1 is SNHLY and CDR2 is FYNNEI. CDR3: CASSQGGVGEQYF. The CDR3 DNA sequence: TGTGCCAGCAGTCAAGGGGGGGTCGGCGAGCAGTACTTC.

The chain joins TRBV30 to TRBJ1-3; D remains ambiguous. Per germline, CDR1 GTSNPN and CDR2 SVGIG (reference sequence). This CDR3 comprises 15 residues. The ends were cut back, 2 bases at V and 0 bases at J, with 11 bases in the middle. In DNA form, the CDR3 reads TGTGCCTGGAGTCGGGAGCTGAGCTCTGGAAACACCATATATTTT. Residues: CAWSRELSSGNTIYF.

This sequence joins TRBV6-1 and TRBJ1-5; D is ambiguous. The CDR3 has 18 residues. V shed 1 base and J shed 1 base, with 17 bases lying between them. Germline values: CDR1 MNHNS, CDR2 SASEGT. This CDR3 is CASSEDPADGVSNQPQHF. The CDR3, as DNA: TGTGCCAGCAGTGAAGACCCGGCGGATGGGGTAAGCAATCAGCCCCAGCATTTT.

The chain is built from TRBV29-1 and TRBJ2-3; D is possibly TRBD1 (5 bases). The CDR3 covers 14 residues. Per germline, CDR1 SQVTM and CDR2 ANQGSEA. V lost 2 bases to trimming and J lost 2 bases, with 11 bases between them. The CDR3 protein is CSVETGYYTDTQYF. CDR3 bases: TGCAGCGTTGAAACAGGTTATTACACAGATACGCAGTATTTT.

J is TRBJ2-7 and V is TRBV4-1; 7 bases agree with TRBD2. Germline V gene sequence: CDR1 MGHRA, CDR2 YSYEKL. V was clipped by 0 bases and J by 3 bases; unmatched bases: 5. This CDR3 has 15 amino acids. The chain's CDR3 is CASSQERGGSYEQYF. CDR3 nucleotides: TGCGCCAGCAGCCAAGAGAGGGGCGGGAGCTACGAGCAGTACTTC.

This sequence joins TRBV7-2 and TRBJ2-3; no clear D gene. The V gene lost 5 bases and the J gene lost 8 bases, with 20 bases spanning the gap. CDR1 and CDR2 from the germline V gene are SGHTA and FQGNSA. CDR3 length equals 15 residues. CDR3 sequence reads: CASSQGGPLLGTQYF. The CDR3 nucleotides read TGTGCCAGCAGCCAAGGCGGTCCCTTACTTGGTACGCAGTATTTT.

The CDR3 DNA sequence: TGTGCCAGCAGCTTAGCGCAGGGCCCTCAAGAGACCCAGTACTTC. Its translation: CASSLAQGPQETQYF. The J gene is TRBJ2-5, the V gene TRBV7-9; D perhaps matches TRBD1 (5 bases). In germline, CDR1 is SEHNR, CDR2 FQNEAQ (reference sequence). V was clipped by 0 bases and J by 2 bases, with 10 bases between them. This CDR3 contains 15 residues. Full variable domain (outside the CDR3, taken from reference TRBV7-9 and TRBJ2-5): DTGVSQNPRHKITKRGQNVTFRCDPISEHNRLYWYRQTLGQGPEFLTYFQNEAQLEKSRLLSDRFSAERPKGSFSTLEIQRTEQGDSAMYLCASSLAQGPQETQYFGPGTRLLVL.

The chain is built from TRBV29-1 and TRBJ1-1; D is unresolved. Germline V lookup: CDR1 SQVTM, CDR2 ANQGSEA. V lost 1 base and J lost 10, with 4 bases in between. This CDR3 has 9 amino acids. The CDR3 sequence is CSVEGTAFF. As DNA, the CDR3 is TGCAGCGTTGAAGGGACAGCTTTCTTT.

The chain joins TRBV29-1 to TRBJ2-1; TRBD1 aligns across 12 bases. CDR3 length: 14 residues. Germline CDR1 reads SQVTM; CDR2 reads ANQGSEA. With V trimmed by 6 bases and J by 5 bases, 5 bases remained unmatched. In DNA, the CDR3 is TGCAGCGTGCGGGACAGGGGGCCTAACAATGAGCAGTTCTTC. Amino acids: CSVRDRGPNNEQFF.

This clone showed up just a few times. This chain connects TRBV27 to TRBJ1-1, with a tentative D call TRBD1 (5 bases). CDR1 MNHEY and CDR2 SMNVEV come from the germline V gene (reference sequence). The CDR3 has 13 amino acids. Trimming shortened V by 6 bases and J by 12 bases, and 20 bases separated the two germline ends. CDR3 sequence reads: CASRGSGRSDSFF. Written as DNA, the CDR3 is TGTGCCAGCAGAGGATCAGGGCGCTCTGATTCTTTCTTT.

Only one count was recorded for this clone. The chain carries TRBV11-2 and TRBJ2-5, with TRBD2 as a possible D gene (5 bases). The CDR3 sequence is 15 residues long. CDR1 is SGHAT, CDR2 FQNNGV, per germline. The ends were cut back, 5 bases at V and 5 bases at J, with 18 bases in the middle. The CDR3 DNA follows: TGTGCCAGCAGCCCCGGAGGAGCGGTGGGGGAGACCCAGTACTTC. Translated: CASSPGGAVGETQYF.

V gene TRBV7-2 combines with J gene TRBJ2-3; a possible D gene is TRBD2 (6 bases). Germline V CDR1 and CDR2: SGHTA, FQGNSA. The CDR3 is 13 amino acids. Trimming cost V 4 bases and J 6 bases, with 11 bases left between them. CDR3 nucleotide sequence: TGTGCCAGCAGCTCGACCGGAGGGGATACGCAGTATTTT. This codes for CASSSTGGDTQYF.